A selection of T cell receptor beta chains follows, all from one sample in a study of T cells in Graves' hyperthyroidism and ophthalmopathy. MiXCR was run by TCRdb on the multiplex PCR reads, yielding one entry per CDR3 protein. The sample holds more than 550,000 distinct CDR3 sequences; around 20% are singletons and the top ten take about a sixth. Sample: blood. The receptors derive from a woman aged 45-60 years with Graves' hyperthyroidism that later progressed to Graves' ophthalmopathy. The CDR3 runs from the conserved cysteine through the conserved F or W. Fields, in order: clone size, J gene, V gene, D gene, CDR3 protein, CDR3 DNA. D genes are given only for firm matches. For some rows the clone size is stated as once, few or many, or as a class when expanded; others skip it.

clone_size: NA; j_call: TRBJ2-3; v_call: TRBV20-1; d_call: TRBD1; cdr3_aa: CSARDEGARTDTQYF; cdr3_nt: TGCAGTGCTAGAGATGAGGGGGCGCGAACAGATACGCAGTATTTT
clone_size: few; j_call: TRBJ2-5; v_call: TRBV7-8; d_call: TRBD2; cdr3_aa: CASSLVEGLAGGLIETQYF; cdr3_nt: TGTGCCAGCAGCTTAGTAGAGGGGCTAGCGGGGGGGCTAATAGAGACCCAGTACTTC
clone_size: NA; j_call: TRBJ2-1; v_call: TRBV14; d_call: NA; cdr3_aa: CASSQASVYNEQFF; cdr3_nt: TGTGCCAGCAGCCAAGCGTCAGTTTACAATGAGCAGTTCTTC
clone_size: NA; j_call: TRBJ2-7; v_call: TRBV7-6; d_call: TRBD1; cdr3_aa: CASSPRTGGTHEQYF; cdr3_nt: TGTGCCAGCAGCCCCCGGACAGGGGGGACCCACGAGCAGTACTTC
clone_size: many; j_call: TRBJ2-3; v_call: TRBV12-3/TRBV12-4; d_call: NA; cdr3_aa: CASSPVWAGRTDTQYF; cdr3_nt: TGTGCCAGCAGCCCCGTTTGGGCCGGTCGCACAGATACGCAGTATTTT
clone_size: few; j_call: TRBJ1-5; v_call: TRBV19; d_call: TRBD1; cdr3_aa: CASSILSAGGQPQHF; cdr3_nt: TGTGCCAGTAGTATCCTCTCGGCAGGGGGCCAGCCCCAGCATTTT
clone_size: NA; j_call: TRBJ2-3; v_call: TRBV6-2/TRBV6-3; d_call: TRBD1; cdr3_aa: CASSYPQQVRGQGTDTQYF; cdr3_nt: TGTGCCAGCAGTTACCCTCAACAAGTGCGAGGACAGGGTACAGATACGCAGTATTTT
clone_size: few; j_call: TRBJ1-1; v_call: TRBV28; d_call: NA; cdr3_aa: CASGEEYTEAFF; cdr3_nt: TGTGCCAGCGGGGAAGAGTACACTGAAGCTTTCTTT
clone_size: NA; j_call: TRBJ2-2; v_call: TRBV5-1; d_call: NA; cdr3_aa: CASSFDRPPGTGELFF; cdr3_nt: TGCGCCAGCAGCTTTGACAGGCCGCCGGGCACCGGGGAGCTGTTTTTT
clone_size: NA; j_call: TRBJ1-6; v_call: TRBV19; d_call: TRBD1; cdr3_aa: CASSSSFGGTAYNSPLHF; cdr3_nt: TGTGCCAGTAGCTCCTCGTTCGGGGGGACAGCCTATAATTCACCCCTCCACTTT
clone_size: NA; j_call: TRBJ2-3; v_call: TRBV4-1; d_call: NA; cdr3_aa: CASSQEQRSPDTQYF; cdr3_nt: TGCGCCAGCAGCCAAGAACAAAGGAGTCCAGATACGCAGTATTTT
clone_size: NA; j_call: TRBJ1-2; v_call: TRBV6-5; d_call: TRBD1; cdr3_aa: CASSSGQSLVYGYTF; cdr3_nt: TGTGCCAGCAGTTCGGGACAGTCGCTGGTATATGGCTACACCTTC
clone_size: many; j_call: TRBJ1-1; v_call: TRBV6-6; d_call: TRBD1; cdr3_aa: CASSYGGQGAQFTEAFF; cdr3_nt: TGTGCCAGCAGTTACGGGGGACAGGGGGCACAATTTACTGAAGCTTTCTTT
clone_size: NA; j_call: TRBJ1-2; v_call: TRBV5-1; d_call: NA; cdr3_aa: CASSLGAPDGYTF; cdr3_nt: TGCGCCAGCAGCTTGGGGGCACCGGATGGCTACACCTTC
clone_size: many; j_call: TRBJ1-4; v_call: TRBV6-1; d_call: TRBD1; cdr3_aa: CASRPTLTGDGNEKLFF; cdr3_nt: TGTGCCAGCAGACCCACCCTCACAGGGGACGGTAATGAAAAACTGTTTTTT
clone_size: few; j_call: TRBJ1-3; v_call: TRBV6-2/TRBV6-3; d_call: NA; cdr3_aa: CASKLGVLRGNTIYF; cdr3_nt: TGTGCCAGCAAGCTGGGGGTGTTACGTGGAAACACCATATATTTT
clone_size: many; j_call: TRBJ1-2; v_call: TRBV6-1; d_call: NA; cdr3_aa: CASSDQGRYGYTF; cdr3_nt: TGTGCCAGCAGTGATCAGGGGCGATATGGCTACACCTTC
clone_size: many; j_call: TRBJ1-6; v_call: TRBV3-1; d_call: NA; cdr3_aa: CASSQAQGSPLHF; cdr3_nt: TGTGCCAGCAGCCAAGCCCAGGGGTCACCCCTCCACTTT
clone_size: few; j_call: TRBJ1-1; v_call: TRBV10-3; d_call: NA; cdr3_aa: CAISESGASRVGTEAFF; cdr3_nt: TGTGCCATCAGTGAGTCTGGGGCATCCCGGGTTGGCACTGAAGCTTTCTTT
clone_size: NA; j_call: TRBJ2-1; v_call: TRBV5-1; d_call: TRBD2; cdr3_aa: CASSQDLVWLAGDYNEQFF; cdr3_nt: TGCGCCAGCAGCCAAGATCTTGTTTGGCTAGCGGGGGACTACAATGAGCAGTTCTTC
clone_size: many; j_call: TRBJ2-7; v_call: TRBV5-1; d_call: TRBD1; cdr3_aa: CASSFTGGLTYEQYF; cdr3_nt: TGCGCCAGCAGCTTTACAGGGGGTTTAACCTACGAGCAGTACTTC
clone_size: NA; j_call: TRBJ2-3; v_call: TRBV28; d_call: NA; cdr3_aa: CASSATVSSTDTQYF; cdr3_nt: TGTGCCAGCAGTGCGACAGTGTCTAGCACAGATACGCAGTATTTT
clone_size: NA; j_call: TRBJ2-1; v_call: TRBV5-1; d_call: NA; cdr3_aa: CASSLDGQSDEQFF; cdr3_nt: TGCGCCAGCAGCTTGGACGGGCAGTCGGATGAGCAGTTCTTC
clone_size: NA; j_call: TRBJ1-1; v_call: TRBV30; d_call: NA; cdr3_aa: CAWSPGGLAFF; cdr3_nt: TGTGCCTGGAGTCCGGGGGGCCTAGCTTTCTTT
clone_size: many; j_call: TRBJ1-5; v_call: TRBV27; d_call: NA; cdr3_aa: CASSSRFSGERPQHF; cdr3_nt: TGTGCCAGCAGTTCGAGGTTCTCAGGGGAAAGGCCCCAGCATTTT
clone_size: few; j_call: TRBJ2-1; v_call: TRBV11-1; d_call: NA; cdr3_aa: CASSNTMGRGGNEQFF; cdr3_nt: TGTGCCAGCAGCAATACCATGGGACGAGGGGGCAATGAGCAGTTCTTC
clone_size: NA; j_call: TRBJ2-7; v_call: TRBV29-1; d_call: NA; cdr3_aa: CSVVYVDEQYF; cdr3_nt: TGCAGCGTTGTATATGTCGACGAGCAGTACTTC
clone_size: few; j_call: TRBJ1-6; v_call: TRBV7-9; d_call: NA; cdr3_aa: CASSPPARRTPLHF; cdr3_nt: TGTGCCAGCAGCCCACCGGCCCGAAGAACACCCCTCCACTTT
clone_size: many; j_call: TRBJ1-4; v_call: TRBV30; d_call: NA; cdr3_aa: CAWRGRTNEKLFF; cdr3_nt: TGTGCCTGGAGGGGAAGGACTAATGAAAAACTGTTTTTT
clone_size: NA; j_call: TRBJ2-7; v_call: TRBV5-1; d_call: NA; cdr3_aa: CASDLTGENYEQYF; cdr3_nt: TGCGCCAGCGACCTGACAGGTGAAAACTACGAGCAGTACTTC
clone_size: NA; j_call: TRBJ2-3; v_call: TRBV5-1; d_call: TRBD2; cdr3_aa: CASSLAVAGASTDTQYF; cdr3_nt: TGCGCCAGCAGCTTGGCTGTAGCGGGGGCGAGCACAGATACGCAGTATTTT
clone_size: many; j_call: TRBJ1-1; v_call: TRBV5-1; d_call: NA; cdr3_aa: CASSLGGRNTEAFF; cdr3_nt: TGTGCCAGCAGTCTCGGAGGCAGGAACACTGAAGCTTTCTTT
clone_size: NA; j_call: TRBJ1-6; v_call: TRBV27; d_call: NA; cdr3_aa: CASSPPYVVQGGDNSPLHF; cdr3_nt: TGTGCCAGCAGTCCCCCCTACGTCGTCCAGGGTGGAGATAATTCACCCCTCCACTTT
clone_size: NA; j_call: TRBJ2-1; v_call: TRBV6-1; d_call: TRBD2; cdr3_aa: CASIRAGGLNEQFF; cdr3_nt: TGTGCCAGCATCCGAGCGGGGGGGCTAAATGAGCAGTTCTTC
clone_size: many; j_call: TRBJ1-2; v_call: TRBV6-5; d_call: NA; cdr3_aa: CASSYSGRDYGYTF; cdr3_nt: TGTGCCAGCAGTTACTCTGGCAGGGACTATGGCTACACCTTC
clone_size: few; j_call: TRBJ1-1; v_call: TRBV7-9; d_call: NA; cdr3_aa: CASSLLYGGNTEAFF; cdr3_nt: TGTGCCAGCAGCTTACTATACGGGGGTAACACTGAAGCTTTCTTT
clone_size: few; j_call: TRBJ1-1; v_call: TRBV20-1; d_call: NA; cdr3_aa: CSARVLGLGMNTEAFF; cdr3_nt: TGCAGTGCTAGAGTGCTCGGGCTGGGGATGAACACTGAAGCTTTCTTT
clone_size: NA; j_call: TRBJ1-2; v_call: TRBV27; d_call: TRBD1; cdr3_aa: CASSPYGTDNYGYTF; cdr3_nt: TGTGCCAGCAGTCCTTACGGGACAGATAACTATGGCTACACCTTC
clone_size: many; j_call: TRBJ2-1; v_call: TRBV12-3/TRBV12-4; d_call: TRBD2; cdr3_aa: CASRQTGGFSYNEQFF; cdr3_nt: TGTGCCAGCAGGCAAACGGGGGGGTTTTCCTACAATGAGCAGTTCTTC
clone_size: NA; j_call: TRBJ1-2; v_call: TRBV14; d_call: NA; cdr3_aa: CASSQDVGGHTF; cdr3_nt: TGTGCCAGCAGCCAAGATGTCGGGGGCCACACCTTC
clone_size: many; j_call: TRBJ1-1; v_call: TRBV5-6; d_call: NA; cdr3_aa: CASSLALTIQVDTEAFF; cdr3_nt: TGTGCCAGCAGCTTGGCCCTGACAATCCAAGTGGACACTGAAGCTTTCTTT
clone_size: NA; j_call: TRBJ1-6; v_call: TRBV9; d_call: NA; cdr3_aa: CASSVGGSRYNSPLHF; cdr3_nt: TGTGCCAGCAGCGTAGGAGGGAGTCGGTATAATTCACCCCTCCACTTT
clone_size: many; j_call: TRBJ1-1; v_call: TRBV11-2; d_call: NA; cdr3_aa: CASSLYTGTLNTEAFF; cdr3_nt: TGTGCCAGCAGCTTGTACACCGGGACATTGAACACTGAAGCTTTCTTT
clone_size: many; j_call: TRBJ2-4; v_call: TRBV27; d_call: NA; cdr3_aa: CASSFSNGAKNIQYF; cdr3_nt: TGTGCCAGCAGTTTCTCGAACGGGGCCAAAAACATTCAGTACTTC
clone_size: NA; j_call: TRBJ1-3; v_call: TRBV18; d_call: NA; cdr3_aa: CASSLTRETSGNTIYF; cdr3_nt: TGTGCCAGCTCACTAACCAGGGAAACCTCTGGAAACACCATATATTTT
clone_size: NA; j_call: TRBJ2-2; v_call: TRBV24-1; d_call: NA; cdr3_aa: CASQGPGGELFF; cdr3_nt: TGTGCCAGCCAGGGGCCGGGCGGGGAGCTGTTTTTT
clone_size: NA; j_call: TRBJ2-7; v_call: TRBV4-1; d_call: TRBD1; cdr3_aa: CASSSPGQGVSYEQYF; cdr3_nt: TGCGCCAGCAGCAGCCCGGGACAGGGGGTTTCCTACGAGCAGTACTTC
clone_size: few; j_call: TRBJ2-4; v_call: TRBV5-4; d_call: TRBD1; cdr3_aa: CASSLPGQGASENIQYF; cdr3_nt: TGTGCCAGCAGCTTACCGGGACAGGGGGCTTCGGAAAACATTCAGTACTTC
clone_size: many; j_call: TRBJ2-7; v_call: TRBV6-1; d_call: TRBD2; cdr3_aa: CASRGGRTSSDEQYF; cdr3_nt: TGTGCCAGCAGAGGGGGGAGGACTAGCAGCGACGAGCAGTACTTC
clone_size: NA; j_call: TRBJ2-3; v_call: TRBV27; d_call: TRBD2; cdr3_aa: CASSYQGGGRISTDTQYF; cdr3_nt: TGTGCCAGCAGTTACCAGGGCGGGGGGCGAATATCCACAGATACGCAGTATTTT
clone_size: NA; j_call: TRBJ2-3; v_call: TRBV7-9; d_call: NA; cdr3_aa: CASSLLLRGSDTQYF; cdr3_nt: TGTGCCAGCAGCTTGTTGCTAAGAGGTTCAGATACGCAGTATTTT
clone_size: many; j_call: TRBJ2-1; v_call: TRBV18; d_call: NA; cdr3_aa: CASSPLENEQFF; cdr3_nt: TGTGCCAGCTCACCATTGGAGAATGAGCAGTTCTTC
clone_size: NA; j_call: TRBJ2-7; v_call: TRBV2; d_call: TRBD2; cdr3_aa: CASSEAEAGVAEQYF; cdr3_nt: TGTGCCAGCAGTGAAGCAGAAGCGGGGGTAGCCGAGCAGTACTTC
clone_size: many; j_call: TRBJ2-1; v_call: TRBV30; d_call: NA; cdr3_aa: CAWSVLSNEQFF; cdr3_nt: TGTGCCTGGAGTGTGTTGTCCAATGAGCAGTTCTTC
clone_size: many; j_call: TRBJ2-7; v_call: TRBV5-1; d_call: NA; cdr3_aa: CASRLGEVYEQYF; cdr3_nt: TGCGCCAGCCGACTTGGAGAGGTCTACGAGCAGTACTTC
clone_size: NA; j_call: TRBJ2-3; v_call: TRBV28; d_call: TRBD2; cdr3_aa: CASSQSDIRLAGLRTDTQYF; cdr3_nt: TGTGCCAGCAGTCAAAGCGATATCCGACTAGCGGGGTTGCGCACAGATACGCAGTATTTT
clone_size: NA; j_call: TRBJ2-2; v_call: TRBV10-3; d_call: NA; cdr3_aa: CAISGEKDYTGELFF; cdr3_nt: TGTGCCATCAGTGGGGAAAAGGATTACACCGGGGAGCTGTTTTTT
clone_size: many; j_call: TRBJ1-1; v_call: TRBV5-5; d_call: NA; cdr3_aa: CASSLAGEWLNTEAFF; cdr3_nt: TGTGCCAGCAGTCTTGCAGGGGAGTGGTTGAACACTGAAGCTTTCTTT
clone_size: NA; j_call: TRBJ1-2; v_call: TRBV11-2; d_call: NA; cdr3_aa: CASSLDVGSGYTF; cdr3_nt: TGTGCCAGCAGCTTAGATGTCGGAAGTGGCTACACCTTC
clone_size: NA; j_call: TRBJ1-5; v_call: TRBV10-3; d_call: NA; cdr3_aa: CAISGTRDNQPQHF; cdr3_nt: TGTGCCATCAGTGGGACGAGGGACAATCAGCCCCAGCATTTT